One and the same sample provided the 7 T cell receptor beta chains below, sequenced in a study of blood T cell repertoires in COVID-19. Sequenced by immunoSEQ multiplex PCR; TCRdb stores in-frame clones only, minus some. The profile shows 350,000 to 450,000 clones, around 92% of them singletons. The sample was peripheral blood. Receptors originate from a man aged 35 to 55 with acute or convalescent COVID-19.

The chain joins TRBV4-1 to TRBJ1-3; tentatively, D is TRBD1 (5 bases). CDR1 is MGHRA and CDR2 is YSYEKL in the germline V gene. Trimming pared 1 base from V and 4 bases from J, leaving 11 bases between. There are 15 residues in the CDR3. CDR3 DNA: TGCGCCAGCAGCCAAGTTTCGGGGGTAGGAAACACCATATATTTT. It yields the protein CASSQVSGVGNTIYF.

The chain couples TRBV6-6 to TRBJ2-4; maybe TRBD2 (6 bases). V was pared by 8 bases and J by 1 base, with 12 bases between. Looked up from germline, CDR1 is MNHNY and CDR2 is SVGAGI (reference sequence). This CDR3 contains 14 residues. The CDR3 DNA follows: TGTGCCAGCTCGGGGGAAGGGGCCAAAAACATTCAGTACTTC. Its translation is CASSGEGAKNIQYF.

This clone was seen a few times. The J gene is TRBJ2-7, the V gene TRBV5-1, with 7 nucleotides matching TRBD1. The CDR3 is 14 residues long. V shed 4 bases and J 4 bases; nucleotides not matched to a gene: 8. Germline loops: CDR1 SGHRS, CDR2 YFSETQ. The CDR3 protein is CASSPRTGGYEQYF. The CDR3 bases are TGCGCCAGCAGCCCTAGGACAGGTGGTTACGAGCAGTACTTC.

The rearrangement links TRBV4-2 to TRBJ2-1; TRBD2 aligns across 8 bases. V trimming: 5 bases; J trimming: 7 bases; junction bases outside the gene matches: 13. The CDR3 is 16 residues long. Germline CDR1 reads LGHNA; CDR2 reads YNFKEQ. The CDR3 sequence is CASSTLSGASGNEQFF. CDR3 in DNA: TGTGCCAGCAGCACCCTTAGCGGGGCCTCTGGAAATGAGCAGTTCTTC.

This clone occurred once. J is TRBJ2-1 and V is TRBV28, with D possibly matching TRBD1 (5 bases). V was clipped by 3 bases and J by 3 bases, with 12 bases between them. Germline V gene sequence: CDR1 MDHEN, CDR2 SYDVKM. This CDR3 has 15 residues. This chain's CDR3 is CASSFLIDSYNEQFF. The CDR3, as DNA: TGTGCCAGCAGTTTTTTGATCGACAGCTACAATGAGCAGTTCTTC.

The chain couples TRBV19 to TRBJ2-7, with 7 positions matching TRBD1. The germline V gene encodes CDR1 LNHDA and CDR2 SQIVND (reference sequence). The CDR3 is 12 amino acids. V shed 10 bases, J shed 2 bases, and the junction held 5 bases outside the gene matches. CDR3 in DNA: TGTGCCACCGCAGACAGGGCCTACGAGCAGTACTTC. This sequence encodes CATADRAYEQYF.

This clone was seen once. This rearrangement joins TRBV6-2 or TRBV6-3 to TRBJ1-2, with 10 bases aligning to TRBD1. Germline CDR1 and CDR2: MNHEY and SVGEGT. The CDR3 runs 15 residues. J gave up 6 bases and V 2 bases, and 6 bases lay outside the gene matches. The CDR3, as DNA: TGTGCCAGCAGTTACGACAGGGGGCTTTTCAATGGCTACACCTTC. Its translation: CASSYDRGLFNGYTF.